This T cell receptor beta chain was found in a study of CD8 T cells in ankylosing spondylitis. Library preparation for TCR beta used quantitative 5'-RACE with molecular barcodes. TCRdb reprocessed the 5' RACE reads via MiXCR and lists one record per CDR3 protein. The data show 150,000 to 200,000 distinct CDR3 sequences, around a tenth seen once. Many counts were recorded for this clonotype. What it recognizes is unknown. V shed 5 bases, J shed 2 bases, and the junction held 5 bases outside the gene matches. The CDR3 spans 15 residues. Study-level findings and limits: Clones linked to disease, bearing a CD8+ phenotype, were relatively rare in peripheral blood.

This sequence joins TRBV12-3 or TRBV12-4 and TRBJ1-5, with 8 bases that match TRBD1. Specimen: blood, either unsorted or a sorted T cell fraction (not recorded which). This receptor was obtained from a male donor with ankylosing spondylitis or in good health (not recorded which). CDR3 sequence reads: CASSAQGAGNQPQHF. CDR3 sequence (DNA): TGTGCCAGCAGTGCCCAGGGGGCGGGCAATCAGCCCCAGCATTTT.